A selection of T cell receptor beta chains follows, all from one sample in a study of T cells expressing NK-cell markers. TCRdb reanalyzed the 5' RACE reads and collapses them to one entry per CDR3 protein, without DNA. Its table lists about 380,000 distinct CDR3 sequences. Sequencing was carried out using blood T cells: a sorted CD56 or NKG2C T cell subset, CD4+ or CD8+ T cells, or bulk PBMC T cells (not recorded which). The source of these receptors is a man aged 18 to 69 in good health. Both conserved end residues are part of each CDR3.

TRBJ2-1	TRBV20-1	CSARHAQGGNEQFF
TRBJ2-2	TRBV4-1	CASSQDGTERRTGELFF
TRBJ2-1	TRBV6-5	CASSYPGATDEQFF
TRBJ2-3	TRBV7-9	CASSFRTMTITDTQYF
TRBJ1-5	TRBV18	CASSPDSGLRGQPQHF
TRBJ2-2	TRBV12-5	CASGRSGWRELFF
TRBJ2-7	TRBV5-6	CASSLTAVTYEQYF
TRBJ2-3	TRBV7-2	CASSLEGGLDTQYF
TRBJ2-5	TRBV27	CASSSREETQYF
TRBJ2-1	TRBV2	CASSEGGLAGGRAYNEQFF
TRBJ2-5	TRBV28	CASSLTGKKTQYF
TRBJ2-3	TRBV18	CASSPDLGTSGGTDTQYF
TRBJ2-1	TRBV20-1	CSARAVLGWGNEQFF
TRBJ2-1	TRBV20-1	CSATPAWGQFF
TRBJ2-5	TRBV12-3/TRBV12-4	CASSLRQGAGKTQYF
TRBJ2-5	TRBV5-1	CASSYNLEVETQYF
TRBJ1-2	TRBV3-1	CASSQQDRPNYGYTF
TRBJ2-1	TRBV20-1	CSARSGWARRSYNEQFF
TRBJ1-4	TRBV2	CASSGVGPATNEKLFF
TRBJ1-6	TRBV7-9	CASSLAGTGNSPLHF
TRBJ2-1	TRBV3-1	CASSLLGRFNEQFF
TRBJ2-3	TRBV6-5	CASSHRVGADTQYF
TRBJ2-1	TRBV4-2	CASKGLAGGYNEQFF
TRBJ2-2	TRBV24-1	CATSGRSGELFF
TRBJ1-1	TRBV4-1	CASSQEGAGTGPVNTEAFF
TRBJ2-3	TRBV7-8	CASSSAGPVGTDTQYF
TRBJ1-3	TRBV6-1	CASSTGTVSGNTIYF
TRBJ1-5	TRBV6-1	CASSPGTWSNQPQHF
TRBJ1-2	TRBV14	CASSPEAYYGYTF
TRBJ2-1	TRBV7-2	CASTKGRISYNEQFF
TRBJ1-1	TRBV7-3	CASSLEYMVTEAFF
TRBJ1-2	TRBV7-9	CASSSPSGVGGYTF
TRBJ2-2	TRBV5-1	CASSPSRDRGTGELFF
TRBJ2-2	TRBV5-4	CASRSFGQVNTGELFF
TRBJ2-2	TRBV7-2	CASSLRASGAGELFF
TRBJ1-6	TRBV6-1	CASRLHGQKDNSPLHF
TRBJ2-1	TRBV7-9	CASSHQQGWGHNEQFF
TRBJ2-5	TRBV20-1	CSARPSGGVLKTQYF
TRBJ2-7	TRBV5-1	CASSSLSEFYEQYF